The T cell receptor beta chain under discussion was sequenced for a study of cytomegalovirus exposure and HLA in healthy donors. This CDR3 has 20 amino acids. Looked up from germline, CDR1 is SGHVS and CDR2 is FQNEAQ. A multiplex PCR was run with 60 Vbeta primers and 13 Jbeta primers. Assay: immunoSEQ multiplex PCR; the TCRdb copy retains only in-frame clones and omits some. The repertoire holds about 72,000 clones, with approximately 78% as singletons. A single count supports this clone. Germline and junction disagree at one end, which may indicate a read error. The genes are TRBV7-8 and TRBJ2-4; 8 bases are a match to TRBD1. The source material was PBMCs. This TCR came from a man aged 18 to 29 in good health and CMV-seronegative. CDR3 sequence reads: CAGSLRRTGRSGPLKDIQYF. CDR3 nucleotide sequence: TGTGCCGGCAGCTTAAGGCGGACAGGGCGCTCGGGTCCCTTAAAGGACATTCAGTACTTC.